This TCR beta chain is drawn from a study of T cells in Graves' hyperthyroidism and ophthalmopathy. Ophthalmopathy cases met thresholds of Clinical Activity Score at least 3, NOSPECS grade at least 4 and duration under 3 months. General study findings and limits: Ophthalmopathy cases were set apart from stable hyperthyroidism by a 13 V-J model. Expanded thyroid clonotypes (above 0.001) were mostly also found in blood. The model forecast ophthalmopathy, anticipating it by a median roughly 6 months before onset.

V was pared by 6 bases and J by 0 bases, with 12 bases between. CDR3 length equals 14 residues. Germline-derived CDR1 and CDR2 are MNHEY and SMNVEV (reference sequence). Ten or more counts support this clonotype. Its specificity is unknown. Template material for amplifying TCR beta CDR3 regions consisted of RNA transcripts. A first-round RT-PCR of the TCR CDR3 used the HTBI primer set. MiXCR was run by TCRdb on the multiplex PCR reads, yielding one entry per CDR3 protein. The sample has 400,000 or so distinct CDR3 sequences, over 11% seen once. Sequenced input: blood. The TCR was taken from a man over 45 with Graves' ophthalmopathy. The chain joins TRBV27 to TRBJ2-7; no clear D gene. CDR3 DNA sequence: TGTGCCAGCAGCACGCTTTCAGGCTCCTACGAGCAGTACTTC. This translates into CASSTLSGSYEQYF.